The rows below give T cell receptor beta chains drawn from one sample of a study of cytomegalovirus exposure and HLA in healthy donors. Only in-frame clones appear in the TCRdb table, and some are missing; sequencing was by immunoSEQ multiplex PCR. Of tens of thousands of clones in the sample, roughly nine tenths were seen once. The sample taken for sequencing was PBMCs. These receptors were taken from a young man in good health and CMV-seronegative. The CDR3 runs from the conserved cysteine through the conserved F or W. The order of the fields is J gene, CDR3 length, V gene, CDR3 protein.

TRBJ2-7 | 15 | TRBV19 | CASSRGTGVLYEQYF
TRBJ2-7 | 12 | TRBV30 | CAWSLTADEQYF
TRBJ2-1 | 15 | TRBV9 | CASSAGLAGGHEQFF
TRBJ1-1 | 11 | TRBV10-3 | CAISDGIEAFF
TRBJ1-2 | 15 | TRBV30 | CAWSDQTGGVYGYTF
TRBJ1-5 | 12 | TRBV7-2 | CASSLNRGPQHF
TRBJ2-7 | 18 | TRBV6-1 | CASSDPLRQTRQVREQYF
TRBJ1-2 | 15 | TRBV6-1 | CASREGGGNNYGYTF
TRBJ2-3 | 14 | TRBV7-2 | CASSWRPTTDTQYF
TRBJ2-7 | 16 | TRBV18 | CASSLGLAGVSYEQYF
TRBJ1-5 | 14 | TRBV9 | CASSPTGVAEPQHF
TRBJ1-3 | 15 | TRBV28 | CASSSPPSAGNTIYF
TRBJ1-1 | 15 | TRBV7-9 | CASSFTGAVGTEAFF
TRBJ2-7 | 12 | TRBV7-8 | CASSSTAYEQYF
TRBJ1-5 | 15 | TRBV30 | CAFRDSTYSNQPQHF
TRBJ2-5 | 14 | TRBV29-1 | CSVEDHRGRETQYF
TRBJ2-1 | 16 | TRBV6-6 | CASSYFSVGLGGEQFF
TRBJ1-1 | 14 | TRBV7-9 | CASSYEGPNTEAFF
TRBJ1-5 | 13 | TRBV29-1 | CSVELGVGQPQHF
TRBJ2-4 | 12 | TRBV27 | CASSQGSSRQYF
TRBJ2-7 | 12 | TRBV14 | CASSQGAYEQYF
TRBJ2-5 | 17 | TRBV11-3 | CASSSPHGAGDAETQYF
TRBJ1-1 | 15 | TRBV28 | CASSSAWGQTTEAFF
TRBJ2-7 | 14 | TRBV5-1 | CASSSGTVDYEQYF
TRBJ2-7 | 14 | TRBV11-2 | CASSLVAEDYEQYF
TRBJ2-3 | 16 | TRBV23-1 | CASSRPSSSHTDTQYF
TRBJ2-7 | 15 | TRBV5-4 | CASSLGGSGGYEQYF
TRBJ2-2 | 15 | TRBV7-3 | CASSSAGPNTGELFF
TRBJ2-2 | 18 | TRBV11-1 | CASSPPGLAGEVAGELFF
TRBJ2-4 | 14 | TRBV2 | CASSDVGADNIQYF
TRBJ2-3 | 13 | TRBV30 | CAWSMRLGDTQYF
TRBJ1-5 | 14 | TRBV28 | CASSFPRAHQPQHF
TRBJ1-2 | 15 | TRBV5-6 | CASSLGAGFNYGYTF
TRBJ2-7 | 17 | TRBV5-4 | CASSPGLSSGSGYEQYF
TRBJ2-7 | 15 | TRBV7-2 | CASSLALRQGGEQYF
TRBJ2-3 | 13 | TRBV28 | CAVKAGDTDTQYF
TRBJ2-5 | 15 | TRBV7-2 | CASSLGTSTQETQYF
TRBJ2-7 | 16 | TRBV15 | CATSRDGEGMRSEQYF
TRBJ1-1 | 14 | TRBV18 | CASSPDWVQGEAFF
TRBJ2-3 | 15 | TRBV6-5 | CASTPPGGITDTQYF
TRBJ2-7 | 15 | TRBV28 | CASTPGGAGTYEQYF
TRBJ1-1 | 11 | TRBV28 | CASRGDTEAFF
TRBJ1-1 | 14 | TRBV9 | CASSARDRNTEAFF
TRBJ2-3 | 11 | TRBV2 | CSGRAEDTQYF
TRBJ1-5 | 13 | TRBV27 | CASSAYSNQPQHF
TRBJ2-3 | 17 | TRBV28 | CASSLIQLEVAGDTQYF
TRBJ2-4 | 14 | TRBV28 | CASSFGDRVGIQYF
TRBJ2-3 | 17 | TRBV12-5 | CASGLVLGRASTDTQYF
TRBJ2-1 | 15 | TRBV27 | CASSFLRQGSDEQFF
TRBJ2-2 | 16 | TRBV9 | CASSVEGTGTTGELFF
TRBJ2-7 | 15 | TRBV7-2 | CASSSKTGVRMPLYF
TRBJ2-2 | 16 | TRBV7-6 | CASSLPGQPNTGELFF
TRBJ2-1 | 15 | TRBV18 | CASSSGTSDYNEQFF
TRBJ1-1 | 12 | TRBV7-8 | CASSLGTRQLFF